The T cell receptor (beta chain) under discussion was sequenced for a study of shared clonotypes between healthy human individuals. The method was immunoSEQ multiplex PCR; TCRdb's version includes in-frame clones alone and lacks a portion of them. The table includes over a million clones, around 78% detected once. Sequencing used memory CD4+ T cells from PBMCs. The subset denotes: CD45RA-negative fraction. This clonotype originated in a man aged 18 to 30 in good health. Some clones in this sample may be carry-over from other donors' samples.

The CDR3 sequence: CASSLFHNQETQYF. The CDR3, as DNA: TGTGCCAGCAGTTTATTCCACAACCAAGAGACCCAGTACTTC. The V and J genes are TRBV27 and TRBJ2-5; no firm D call. V gave up 1 base and J gave up 0 bases, with 6 bases separating them. The CDR3 extends over 14 amino acids. Looked up from germline, CDR1 is MNHEY and CDR2 is SMNVEV (reference sequence).